The 25 T cell receptor beta chains presented below share a single source sample, sequenced in a study of cytomegalovirus exposure and HLA in healthy donors. PCR employed 60 Vbeta and 13 Jbeta primers. Libraries were prepared by immunoSEQ multiplex PCR; TCRdb keeps only in-frame clonotypes and omits some of them. The repertoire holds about 150,000 clones, with 60% to 75% as singletons. The specimen sequenced was PBMCs. The receptors shown here come from a human donor in good health.

This chain links TRBV7-2 with TRBJ2-6; D is undetermined. Germline CDR1 and CDR2: SGHTA and FQGNSA. The V end lost 0 bases, the J end lost 0 bases, and 6 bases lay between the germline ends. The CDR3 loop spans 16 amino acids. The CDR3 here is CASSLAGDSGANVLTF. Written as DNA, the CDR3 is TGTGCCAGCAGCTTAGCAGGAGACTCTGGGGCCAACGTCCTGACTTTC.

The chain has TRBV11-2 and TRBJ2-7, with 7 bases matching TRBD2. Germline CDR1 and CDR2: SGHAT and FQNNGV. The CDR3 length is 14 residues. V lost 5 bases to trimming and J lost 2 bases; unmatched junction nucleotides: 6. The CDR3 reads CASSPGAGAYEQYF. The CDR3 region has the DNA TGTGCCAGCAGCCCCGGGGCGGGGGCCTACGAGCAGTACTTC.

This clone has a handful of counts. The CDR3 is CASSGWESSYNEQFF. DNA of the CDR3: TGTGCCAGCAGCGGGTGGGAGAGCTCCTACAATGAGCAGTTCTTC. V is TRBV9 and J is TRBJ2-1; weak D call: TRBD2 (5 bases). Trimming cost V 3 bases and J 0 bases, with 10 bases left between them. The CDR3 covers 15 residues. The V gene's germline CDR1 is SGDLS and CDR2 YYNGEE. The full variable domain, its missing parts supplied by reference TRBV9 and TRBJ2-1, is DSGVTQTPKHLITATGQRVTLRCSPRSGDLSVYWYQQSLDQGLQFLIQYYNGEERAKGNILERFSAQQFPDLHSELNLSSLELGDSALYFCASSGWESSYNEQFFGPGTRLTVL.

There are a few counts of this clone. The chain is built from TRBV2 and TRBJ2-7; 10 bases are a match to TRBD1. The CDR3 covers 15 residues. Trimming removed 3 bases from V and 1 base from J; junction bases left unmatched: 3. Germline V gene sequence: CDR1 SNHLY, CDR2 FYNNEI. CDR3 DNA sequence: TGTGCCAGCAGTGAGCGACAGGGGGCTTCCTACGAGCAGTACTTC. Translated: CASSERQGASYEQYF.

This chain links TRBV2 with TRBJ2-2; D is unclear. Looked up from germline, CDR1 is SNHLY and CDR2 is FYNNEI. Trimming stripped 6 bases from V and 2 bases from J, with 13 bases between. This CDR3 region has 15 residues. The CDR3 nucleotides are TGTGCCAGCAGGATCTTTCTAGATAACACCGGGGAGCTGTTTTTT. Its protein is CASRIFLDNTGELFF.

This clone occurred once. The CDR3 loop is CASSKDRLSSYNEQFF. The CDR3 DNA sequence: TGTGCCAGCAGTAAGGACAGACTGAGCTCCTACAATGAGCAGTTCTTC. V is TRBV7-3 and J is TRBJ2-1; maybe TRBD1 (6 bases). Germline loops: CDR1 SGHTA, CDR2 FQGTGA. Trimming left V 6 bases short and J 0 bases short, with 15 bases between. The CDR3 loop spans 16 amino acids.

The V call is TRBV4-1, the J call TRBJ2-7; 9 bases map to TRBD2. This CDR3 comprises 17 residues. In germline, CDR1 is MGHRA, CDR2 YSYEKL. V lost 6 bases and J lost 6; bases outside the gene matches: 18. The CDR3 loop reads CASRRTWRASGKGEQYF. In DNA, the CDR3 is TGCGCCAGCAGGCGCACTTGGAGGGCTAGCGGGAAAGGCGAGCAGTACTTC.

This clone was recorded only once. The chain employs TRBV27 and TRBJ1-1; no definite D call. CDR1 and CDR2 from the germline V gene are MNHEY and SMNVEV (reference sequence). The CDR3 has 12 residues. The ends were cut back, 3 bases at V and 5 bases at J, with 7 bases in the middle. CDR3 protein: CASSLEGTEAFF. CDR3 nucleotides: TGTGCCAGCAGTTTGGAGGGTACTGAAGCTTTCTTT.

This clone showed up just once. The chain couples TRBV6-5 to TRBJ2-1; TRBD2 aligns across 10 bases. The CDR3 consists of 15 residues. CDR1 and CDR2 from the germline V gene are MNHEY and SVGAGI. V shed 2 bases and J 9 bases; nucleotides not matched to a gene: 7. CDR3 sequence: CASSYASGRVSEQFF. For the CDR3, the DNA is TGTGCCAGCAGTTACGCCAGCGGGAGGGTGAGTGAGCAGTTCTTC.

The chain recombines TRBV27 with TRBJ2-7; TRBD2 matches at 11 bases. The CDR3 spans 14 residues. V dropped 5 bases and J dropped 3; count of bases not matched to a gene: 3. The germline V gene has CDR1 MNHEY and CDR2 SMNVEV (reference sequence). CDR3 amino acids: CASSRTSGFYEQYF. The CDR3 DNA reads as TGTGCCAGCAGTCGGACTAGCGGGTTCTACGAGCAGTACTTC.

This clone has a handful of counts. The rearrangement links TRBV14 to TRBJ2-7; D unresolved. The CDR3 is 14 amino acids. V was cut by 1 base and J by 3 bases, with 10 bases left in between. Germline lookup yields CDR1 SGHDN and CDR2 FVKESK. DNA of the CDR3: TGTGCCAGCAGCCAAGGGGTCGGGTTCTACGAGCAGTACTTC. Amino acids: CASSQGVGFYEQYF.

The chain is built from TRBV5-6 and TRBJ1-2; 7 bases line up with TRBD1. This CDR3 is built from 15 residues. CDR1 is SGHDT and CDR2 is YYEEEE in the germline V gene. V lost 2 bases and J lost 5; bases outside the gene matches: 9. The CDR3 here is CASSLQGSYGYGYTF. In DNA, the CDR3 is TGTGCCAGCAGCTTACAGGGGTCCTACGGGTATGGCTACACCTTC.

The V gene is TRBV29-1, the J gene TRBJ1-1, with D possibly TRBD1 on 5 matching bases. The CDR3 contains 13 residues. Germline CDR1 and CDR2: SQVTM and ANQGSEA. V gave up 6 bases and J gave up 2 bases, with 13 bases separating them. The CDR3 loop reads CSVWPGGNTEAFF. As DNA, the CDR3 is TGCAGCGTGTGGCCCGGGGGAAACACTGAAGCTTTCTTT.

V gene TRBV28 combines with J gene TRBJ1-3; TRBD1 might be the D (6 bases). This CDR3 is built from 15 residues. Trimming took off 5 bases at V and 2 bases at J, with 13 bases between the two ends. Germline CDR1 is MDHEN and CDR2 is SYDVKM. The CDR3 DNA follows: TGTGCCAGCAGTCCCGGGGGGGCTACTGGAAACACCATATATTTT. Translating it yields CASSPGGATGNTIYF.

The chain links TRBV5-1 to TRBJ2-2; possible D gene TRBD2, 7 bases. The V gene lost 3 bases and the J gene lost 5 bases, with 14 bases spanning the gap. CDR3 length equals 15 residues. CDR1 and CDR2 from the germline V gene are SGHRS and YFSETQ. The CDR3 sequence is CASSSGGLGTGELFF. The CDR3 region has the DNA TGCGCCAGCAGCTCCGGGGGGCTGGGAACCGGGGAGCTGTTTTTT.

The CDR3 DNA is TGTGCCAGCAGCGCACGGGACTCCCCAGAGACCCAGTACTTC. It yields the protein CASSARDSPETQYF. The chain carries TRBV9 and TRBJ2-5, with D possibly TRBD2 on 6 matching bases. With 3 bases removed from V and 4 bases from J, the gap between germline ends came to 13 bases. Germline CDR1 SGDLS, CDR2 YYNGEE. CDR3 length: 14 amino acids.

This chain connects TRBV18 to TRBJ2-3, with TRBD1 identical over 7 bases. The V gene's germline CDR1 is KGHSH and CDR2 LQKENI. The CDR3 spans 14 residues. V dropped 4 bases and J dropped 1; count of bases not matched to a gene: 2. CDR3 DNA: TGTGCCAGCTCACAGGGGGCGGGCACAGATACGCAGTATTTT. It encodes CASSQGAGTDTQYF.

The rearrangement joins TRBV6-5 to TRBJ2-1; tentative D call: TRBD1 (5 bases). Trimming took off 2 bases at V and 9 bases at J, with 5 bases between the two ends. The CDR3 has 11 amino acids. Germline values: CDR1 MNHEY, CDR2 SVGAGI. CDR3 residues: CASSYRGEQFF. Written as DNA, the CDR3 is TGTGCCAGCAGTTACAGGGGTGAGCAGTTCTTC.

This clone was picked up a small number of times. This chain links TRBV6-1 with TRBJ1-5, with TRBD1 identical over 7 bases. V was clipped by 7 bases and J by 7 bases; unmatched bases: 13. Looked up from germline, CDR1 is MNHNS and CDR2 is SASEGT. CDR3 length: 15 residues. CDR3 in DNA: TGTGCCAGCATCTCTGGGCAGGGGGTTTTGCAGCCCCAGCATTTT. It translates to CASISGQGVLQPQHF.

The chain links TRBV7-8 to TRBJ2-5, with 9 nucleotides matching TRBD1. The CDR3 length is 15 residues. V was clipped by 5 bases and J by 5 bases; unmatched bases: 9. Germline V gene lookup returns CDR1 SGHVS and CDR2 FQNEAQ. Here the CDR3 reads CASSLNRGQSETQYF. The CDR3 nucleotides read TGTGCCAGCAGCCTGAACAGGGGGCAGTCGGAGACCCAGTACTTC.

The gene calls are TRBV7-6 and TRBJ2-7; 11 bases line up with TRBD2. Germline V gene lookup returns CDR1 SGHVS and CDR2 FNYEAQ. Losses at the gene ends were 5 bases for V and 4 bases for J; bases not matched to a gene: 4. The CDR3 covers 14 residues. CDR3 nucleotides: TGTGCCAGCAGCCCTCTAGCGGGAGGTTACGAGCAGTACTTC. Translation gives CASSPLAGGYEQYF. The variable domain in full, completed from reference TRBV7-6 and TRBJ2-7, reads GAGVSQSPRYKVTKRGQDVALRCDPISGHVSLYWYRQALGQGPEFLTYFNYEAQQDKSGLPNDRFSAERPEGSISTLTIQRTEQRDSAMYRCASSPLAGGYEQYFGPGTRLTVT.

CDR3 in amino acids: CASSSPRGRGTEAFF. The CDR3 DNA follows: TGTGCCAGTAGCTCCCCCAGGGGCCGGGGCACTGAAGCTTTCTTT. The chain carries TRBV19 and TRBJ1-1; D may be TRBD1 (6 bases). Germline loops: CDR1 LNHDA, CDR2 SQIVND (reference sequence). Between the trimmed V and J ends, which lost 6 bases and 4 bases, there was a span of 18 bases. The CDR3 spans 15 residues. The variable domain in full, with the rest retrieved from reference TRBV19 and TRBJ1-1, is DGGITQSPKYLFRKEGQNVTLSCEQNLNHDAMYWYRQDPGQGLRLIYYSQIVNDFQKGDIAEGYSVSREKKESFPLTVTSAQKNPTAFYLCASSSPRGRGTEAFFGQGTRLTVV.

The gene calls are TRBV19 and TRBJ1-2, with a possible D match to TRBD1 (5 bases). This CDR3 comprises 16 residues. V was cut by 3 bases and J by 5 bases, with 19 bases left in between. CDR1 LNHDA and CDR2 SQIVND come from the germline V gene (reference sequence). CDR3 sequence (DNA): TGTGCCAGTAGTATTATCGGTTCGACAGAAATATATGGCTACACCTTC. Protein product: CASSIIGSTEIYGYTF.

V and J are TRBV18 and TRBJ1-5; 8 nucleotides match TRBD1. CDR1 KGHSH and CDR2 LQKENI come from the germline V gene. The CDR3 loop spans 14 amino acids. V lost 5 bases and J lost 2; bases outside the gene matches: 2. CDR3 sequence (DNA): TGTGCCAGCTCAGACAGGGGTGGCAATCAGCCCCAGCATTTT. This gives the protein CASSDRGGNQPQHF.

The genes are TRBV28 and TRBJ2-1, with 12 bases that match TRBD2. V dropped 4 bases and J dropped 0; count of bases not matched to a gene: 22. The CDR3 extends over 23 amino acids. Germline V gene data show CDR1 as MDHEN and CDR2 as SYDVKM. CDR3 sequence: CASSSGQGGVGLAGPGSYNEQFF. The CDR3 DNA reads as TGTGCCAGCAGTTCAGGGCAGGGGGGAGTGGGACTAGCGGGCCCTGGCTCCTACAATGAGCAGTTCTTC.